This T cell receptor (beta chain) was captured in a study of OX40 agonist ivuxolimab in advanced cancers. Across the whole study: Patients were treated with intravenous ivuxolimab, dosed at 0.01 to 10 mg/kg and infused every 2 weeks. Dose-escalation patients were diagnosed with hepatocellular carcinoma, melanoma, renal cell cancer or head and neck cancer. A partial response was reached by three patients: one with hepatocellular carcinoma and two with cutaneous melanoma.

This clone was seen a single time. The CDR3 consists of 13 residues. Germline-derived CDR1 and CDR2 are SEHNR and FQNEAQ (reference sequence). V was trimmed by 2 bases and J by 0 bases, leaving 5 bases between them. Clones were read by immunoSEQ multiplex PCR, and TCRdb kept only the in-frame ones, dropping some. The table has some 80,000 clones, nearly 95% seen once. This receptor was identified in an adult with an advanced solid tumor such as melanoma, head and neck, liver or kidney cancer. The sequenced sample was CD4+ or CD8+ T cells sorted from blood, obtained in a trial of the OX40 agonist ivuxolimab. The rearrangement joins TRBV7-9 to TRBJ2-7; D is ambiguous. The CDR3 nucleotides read TGTGCCAGCAGCTTATGGGTCTCCTACGAGCAGTACTTC. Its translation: CASSLWVSYEQYF. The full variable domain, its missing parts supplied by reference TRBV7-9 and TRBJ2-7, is DTGVSQNPRHKITKRGQNVTFRCDPISEHNRLYWYRQTLGQGPEFLTYFQNEAQLEKSRLLSDRFSAERPKGSFSTLEIQRTEQGDSAMYLCASSLWVSYEQYFGPGTRLTVT.